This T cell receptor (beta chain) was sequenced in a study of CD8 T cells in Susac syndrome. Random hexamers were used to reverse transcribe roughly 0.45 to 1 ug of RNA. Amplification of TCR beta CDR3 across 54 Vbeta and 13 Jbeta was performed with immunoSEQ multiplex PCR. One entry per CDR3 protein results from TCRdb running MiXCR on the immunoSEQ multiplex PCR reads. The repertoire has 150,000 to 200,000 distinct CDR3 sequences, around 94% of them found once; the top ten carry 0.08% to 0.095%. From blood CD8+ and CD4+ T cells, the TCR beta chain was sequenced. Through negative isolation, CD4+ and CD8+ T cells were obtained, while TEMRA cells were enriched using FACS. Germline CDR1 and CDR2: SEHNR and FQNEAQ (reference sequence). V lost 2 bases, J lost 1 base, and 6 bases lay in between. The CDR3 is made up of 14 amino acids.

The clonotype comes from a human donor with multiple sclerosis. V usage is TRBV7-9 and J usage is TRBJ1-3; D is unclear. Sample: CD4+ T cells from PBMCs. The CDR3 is CASSLSQSGNTIYF. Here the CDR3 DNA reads TGTGCCAGCAGCTTATCACAGTCTGGAAACACCATATATTTT.